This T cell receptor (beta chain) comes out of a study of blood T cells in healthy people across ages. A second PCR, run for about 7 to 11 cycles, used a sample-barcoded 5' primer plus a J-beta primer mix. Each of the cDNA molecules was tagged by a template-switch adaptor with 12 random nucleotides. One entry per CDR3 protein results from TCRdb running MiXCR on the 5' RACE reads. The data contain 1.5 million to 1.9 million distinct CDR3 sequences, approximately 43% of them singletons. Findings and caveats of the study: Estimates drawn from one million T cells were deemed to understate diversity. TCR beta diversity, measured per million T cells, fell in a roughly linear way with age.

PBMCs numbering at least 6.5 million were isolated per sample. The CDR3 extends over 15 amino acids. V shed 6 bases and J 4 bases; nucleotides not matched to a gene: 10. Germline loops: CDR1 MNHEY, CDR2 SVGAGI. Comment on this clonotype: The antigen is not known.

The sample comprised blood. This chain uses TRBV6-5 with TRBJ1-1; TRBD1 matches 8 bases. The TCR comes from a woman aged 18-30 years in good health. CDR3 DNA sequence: TGTGCCAGCAGGGAGTCAGGGGGCGCGGGCACTGAAGCTTTCTTT. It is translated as CASRESGGAGTEAFF.